Described below is a single T cell receptor beta chain sequence and its context. This clone's antigen is unknown. Per-base qualities were not stored, and no clone one base away is much larger. These data come from a study of T-cell memory formation after mild COVID-19 (dated by TCRdb to the early 2020s). Background on the whole study: TCR sequence clusters from the two donors were largely donor specific. T-cell clones expanding and contracting after mild COVID-19 in two donors were tracked by longitudinal TCRalpha and TCRbeta repertoire sequencing. The cohort was made up of two young adult volunteers, one female and one male, who were previously healthy. Study-wide conclusions, independent of this receptor: Contracting CD4+ clones were located mainly in the CM and EM memory subsets, whereas CD8+ clones were found to be enriched in EMRA. The study covered only two mild cases, and larger cohorts including severe cases with pre-infection samples were considered necessary. Whether the second-wave clones peaking on day 37 were SARS-CoV-2 specific was not confirmed. Balanced CD4/CD8 phenotypes were observed for clones contracting from day 15 to 85, whereas a bias towards CD4+ was observed for a second wave of clones expanding from day 15 to 37. The detection of some responding clones in pre-infection memory suggests that pre-existing cross-reactive memory T cells joined the SARS-CoV-2 response.

Clipping removes 5 bases from V and 2 bases from J, with 9 as the unmatched junction base count. The cysteine opens and the phenylalanine closes a CDR3 of 16 amino acids. Of all the DNA, just the CDR3 is kept, 48 bases in frame from base 1. Via the germline V gene, CDR1 is SGHVS and CDR2 FQNEAQ. The sample was run on an Illumina NovaSeq 6000. cDNA libraries for TCRalpha and TCRbeta were prepared by 5'RACE using constant-segment primers, with sample barcodes and unique molecular identifiers added. RNA was extracted from every sample with Trizol reagent. Libraries were amplified in two PCR steps, with a second sample barcode and Illumina TruSeq adapters added in the second step. The libraries were sequenced on an Illumina NovaSeq using 2 x 150 bp paired-end reads. Concerning the study's data processing: The reads were demultiplexed and collapsed into UMI-guided consensus sequences using migec v1.2.7. Using mixcr v2.1.11, UMI consensuses were aligned to TRA and TRB V and J templates and then assembled into clonotypes. A clonotype was counted as expanded or contracted only if both edgeR and NoisET called the change significant, with noise models trained on biological replicates. For edgeR calls, the thresholds were a false discovery rate-adjusted p below 0.01 and a log2 fold-change of 1. As an exploratory analysis of dynamics, max-normalized trajectories of the 1000 most abundant clonotypes were examined by PCA with hierarchical clustering. Each responding clone was given a CD4 or CD8 phenotype based on the CD4+ and CD8+ repertoires, which had been sequenced separately. In TCRdb, the public reads were trimmed at Q25 with fastp and aligned with MiXCR, with productive beta chains retained. Rows merge per CDR3 protein into single entries with the most common DNA and genes. TCRdb's processing, not the authors', yielded these V and J calls. The table for this sample lists around 130,000 distinct CDR3 sequences; 13% to 15% of them were counted only once. Clones ranked in the top ten supply about 26% of the sample.

Ficoll-Paque density gradient centrifugation was the method used to isolate PBMCs. The sequencing sample was made of PBMCs or a T cell subset sorted from them (not recorded which). This clonotype originated in an adult woman who had mild COVID-19 (a few samples of this study predate the infection). The sample titles of this study are shuffled in the database, so cell type and time point are left out; the donor was told from shared clones. The chain was built from TRBV7-8 and TRBJ1-2; 9 bases in between match TRBD1. The DNA reads as follows: TGTGCCAGCAGCCCGGGGACAGGGTTGGGGAACTATGGCTACACCTTC. Translated, this gives CASSPGTGLGNYGYTF. The CDR3 plus the reference TRBV7-8 and TRBJ1-2 genes for the other parts give the full variable domain: GAGVSQSPRYKVAKRGQDVALRCDPISGHVSLFWYQQALGQGPEFLTYFQNEAQLDKSGLPSDRFFAERPEGSVSTLKIQRTQQEDSAVYLCASSPGTGLGNYGYTFGSGTRLTVV.